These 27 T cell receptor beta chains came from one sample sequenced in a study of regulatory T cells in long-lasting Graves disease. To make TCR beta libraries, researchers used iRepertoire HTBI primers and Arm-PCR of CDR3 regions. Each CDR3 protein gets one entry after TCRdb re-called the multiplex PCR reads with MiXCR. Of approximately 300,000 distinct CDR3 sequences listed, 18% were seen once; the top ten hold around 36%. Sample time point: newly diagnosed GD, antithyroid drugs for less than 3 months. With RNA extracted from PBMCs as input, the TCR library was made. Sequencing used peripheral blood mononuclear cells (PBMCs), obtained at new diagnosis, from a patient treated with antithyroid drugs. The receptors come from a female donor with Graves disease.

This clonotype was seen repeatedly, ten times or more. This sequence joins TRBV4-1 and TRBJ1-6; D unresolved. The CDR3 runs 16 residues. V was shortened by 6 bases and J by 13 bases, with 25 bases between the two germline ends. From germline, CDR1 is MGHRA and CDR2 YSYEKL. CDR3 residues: CASRPTGPRRGAPLHF. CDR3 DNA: TGCGCCAGCAGACCCACCGGCCCTAGGCGGGGAGCGCCCCTCCACTTT.

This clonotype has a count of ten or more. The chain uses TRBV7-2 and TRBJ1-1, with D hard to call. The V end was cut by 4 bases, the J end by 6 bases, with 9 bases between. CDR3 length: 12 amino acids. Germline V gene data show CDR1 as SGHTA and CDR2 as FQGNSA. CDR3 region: CASSSRSPEAFF. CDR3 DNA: TGTGCCAGCAGCTCCCGGAGTCCTGAAGCTTTCTTT.

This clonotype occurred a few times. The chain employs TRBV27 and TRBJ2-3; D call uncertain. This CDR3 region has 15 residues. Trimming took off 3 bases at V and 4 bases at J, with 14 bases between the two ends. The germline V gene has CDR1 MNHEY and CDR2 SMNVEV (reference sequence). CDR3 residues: CASSFAGEVPDTQYF. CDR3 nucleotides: TGTGCCAGCAGTTTCGCCGGAGAGGTCCCAGATACGCAGTATTTT.

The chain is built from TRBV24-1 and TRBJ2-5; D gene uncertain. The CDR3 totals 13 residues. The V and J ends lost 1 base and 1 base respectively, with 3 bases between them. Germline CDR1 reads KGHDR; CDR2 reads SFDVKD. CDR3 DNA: TGTGCCACCAGTGATTTCACCCAAGAGACCCAGTACTTC. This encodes CATSDFTQETQYF.

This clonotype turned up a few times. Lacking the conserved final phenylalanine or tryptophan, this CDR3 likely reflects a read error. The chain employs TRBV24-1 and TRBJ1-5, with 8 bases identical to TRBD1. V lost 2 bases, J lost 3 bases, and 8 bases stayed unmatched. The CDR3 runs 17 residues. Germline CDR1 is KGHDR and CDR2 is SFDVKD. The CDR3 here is CATSDSAGTGINQPQHL. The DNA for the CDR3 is TGTGCCACCAGTGATTCCGCCGGGACAGGAATCAATCAGCCCCAGCATCTT.

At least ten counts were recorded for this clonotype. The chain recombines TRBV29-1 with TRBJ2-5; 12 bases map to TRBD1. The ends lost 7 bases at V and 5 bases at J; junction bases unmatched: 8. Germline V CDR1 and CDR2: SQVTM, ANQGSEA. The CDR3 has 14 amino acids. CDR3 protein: CSGGQGALAETQYF. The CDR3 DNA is TGCAGCGGGGGACAGGGGGCGCTAGCGGAGACCCAGTACTTC.

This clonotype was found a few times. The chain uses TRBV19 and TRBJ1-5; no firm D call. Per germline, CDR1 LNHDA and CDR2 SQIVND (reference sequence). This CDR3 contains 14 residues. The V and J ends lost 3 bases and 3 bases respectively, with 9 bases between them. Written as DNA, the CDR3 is TGTGCCAGTAGTATTTTCGGGGTCAATCAGCCCCAGCATTTT. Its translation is CASSIFGVNQPQHF.

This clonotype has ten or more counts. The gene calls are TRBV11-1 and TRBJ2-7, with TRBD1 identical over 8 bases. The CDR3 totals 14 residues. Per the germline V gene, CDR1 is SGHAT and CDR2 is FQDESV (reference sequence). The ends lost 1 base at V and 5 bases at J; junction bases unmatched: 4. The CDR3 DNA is TGTGCCAGCAGCTTAGAAGGGACAGGAGACGAGCAGTACTTC. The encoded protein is CASSLEGTGDEQYF.

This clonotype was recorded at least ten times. CDR3 in DNA: TGCAGTGCTCAACCTTGGACTGAAGCTTTCTTT. Amino acid sequence: CSAQPWTEAFF. The chain has TRBV20-1 and TRBJ1-1; no reliable D call. The CDR3 runs to 11 residues. V was trimmed by 5 bases and J by 5 bases, leaving 9 bases between them. Per the germline V gene, CDR1 is DFQATT and CDR2 is SNEGSKA (reference sequence).

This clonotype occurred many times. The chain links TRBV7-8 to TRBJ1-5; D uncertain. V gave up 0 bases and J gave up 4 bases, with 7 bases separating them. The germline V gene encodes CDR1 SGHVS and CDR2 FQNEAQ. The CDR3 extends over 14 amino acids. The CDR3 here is CASSLAAKNQPQHF. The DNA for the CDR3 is TGTGCCAGCAGCTTAGCGGCCAAAAATCAGCCCCAGCATTTT.

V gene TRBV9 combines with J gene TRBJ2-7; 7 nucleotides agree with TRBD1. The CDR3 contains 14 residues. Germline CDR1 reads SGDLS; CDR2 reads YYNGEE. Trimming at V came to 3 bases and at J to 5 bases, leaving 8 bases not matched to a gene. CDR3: CASSADPGGDEQYF. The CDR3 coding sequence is TGTGCCAGCAGCGCAGACCCAGGGGGTGACGAGCAGTACTTC. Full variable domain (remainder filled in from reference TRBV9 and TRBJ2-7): DSGVTQTPKHLITATGQRVTLRCSPRSGDLSVYWYQQSLDQGLQFLIQYYNGEERAKGNILERFSAQQFPDLHSELNLSSLELGDSALYFCASSADPGGDEQYFGPGTRLTVT.

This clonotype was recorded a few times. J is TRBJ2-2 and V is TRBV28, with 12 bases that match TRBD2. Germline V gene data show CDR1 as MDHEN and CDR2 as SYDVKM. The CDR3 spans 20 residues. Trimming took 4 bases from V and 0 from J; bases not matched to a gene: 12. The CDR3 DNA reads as TGTGCCAGCAGTTCCTATCCCGGGACTAGCGGGCGCCCGAACACCGGGGAGCTGTTTTTT. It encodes CASSSYPGTSGRPNTGELFF.

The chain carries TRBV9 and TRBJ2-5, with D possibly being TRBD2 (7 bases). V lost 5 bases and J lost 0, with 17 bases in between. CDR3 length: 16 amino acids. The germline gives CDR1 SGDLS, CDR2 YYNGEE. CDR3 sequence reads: CASSQGSSGYQETQYF. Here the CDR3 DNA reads TGTGCCAGCAGTCAGGGGTCTAGCGGCTACCAAGAGACCCAGTACTTC.

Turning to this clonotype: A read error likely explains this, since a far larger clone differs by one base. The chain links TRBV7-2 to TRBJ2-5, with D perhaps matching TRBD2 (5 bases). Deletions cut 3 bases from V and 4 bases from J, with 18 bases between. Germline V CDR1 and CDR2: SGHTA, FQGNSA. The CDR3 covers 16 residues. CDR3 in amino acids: CASSFGGEVAIETQYF. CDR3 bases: TGTGCCAGCAGCTTTGGTGGTGAGGTAGCGATAGAGACCCAGTACTTC.

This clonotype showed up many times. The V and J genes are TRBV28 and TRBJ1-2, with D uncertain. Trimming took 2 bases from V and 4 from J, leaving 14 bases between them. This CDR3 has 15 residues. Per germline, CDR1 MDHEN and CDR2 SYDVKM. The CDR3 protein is CASSLRSLTLYGYTF. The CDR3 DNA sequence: TGTGCCAGCAGTTTACGGTCCTTGACCCTCTATGGCTACACCTTC.

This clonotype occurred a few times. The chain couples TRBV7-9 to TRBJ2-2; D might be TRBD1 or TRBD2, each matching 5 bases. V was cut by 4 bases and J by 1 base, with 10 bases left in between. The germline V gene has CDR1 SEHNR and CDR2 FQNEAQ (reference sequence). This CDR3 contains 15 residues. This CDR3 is CASSSGLMNTGELFF. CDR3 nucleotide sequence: TGTGCCAGCAGCTCGGGGCTTATGAACACCGGGGAGCTGTTTTTT.

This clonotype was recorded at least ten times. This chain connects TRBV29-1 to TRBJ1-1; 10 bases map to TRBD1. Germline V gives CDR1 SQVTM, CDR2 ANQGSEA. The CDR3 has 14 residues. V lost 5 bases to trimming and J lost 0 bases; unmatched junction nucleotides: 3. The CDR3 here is CSVSTGGMNTEAFF. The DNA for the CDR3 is TGCAGCGTTTCGACAGGGGGCATGAACACTGAAGCTTTCTTT.

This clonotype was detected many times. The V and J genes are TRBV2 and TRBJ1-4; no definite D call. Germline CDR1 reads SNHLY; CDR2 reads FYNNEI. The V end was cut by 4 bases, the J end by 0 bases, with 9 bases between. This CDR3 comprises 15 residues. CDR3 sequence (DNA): TGTGCCAGCAGTGGGTCAGAAGCAACTAATGAAAAACTGTTTTTT. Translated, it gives CASSGSEATNEKLFF.

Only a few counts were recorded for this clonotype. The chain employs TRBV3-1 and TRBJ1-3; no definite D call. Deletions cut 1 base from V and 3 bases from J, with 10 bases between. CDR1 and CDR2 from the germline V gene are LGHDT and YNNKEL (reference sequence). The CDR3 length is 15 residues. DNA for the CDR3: TGTGCCAGCAGCCAAGTTCTGGGATTTGGAAACACCATATATTTT. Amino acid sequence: CASSQVLGFGNTIYF. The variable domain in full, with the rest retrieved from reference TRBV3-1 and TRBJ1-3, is DTAVSQTPKYLVTQMGNDKSIKCEQNLGHDTMYWYKQDSKKFLKIMFSYNNKELIINETVPNRFSPKSPDKAHLNLHINSLELGDSAVYFCASSQVLGFGNTIYFGEGSWLTVV.

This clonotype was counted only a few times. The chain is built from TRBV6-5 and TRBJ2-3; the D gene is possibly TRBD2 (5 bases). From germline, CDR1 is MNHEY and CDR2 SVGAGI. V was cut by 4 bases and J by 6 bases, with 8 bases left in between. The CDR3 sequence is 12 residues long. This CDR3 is CASSFPGDTQYF. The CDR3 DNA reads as TGTGCCAGCAGTTTCCCGGGGGATACGCAGTATTTT.

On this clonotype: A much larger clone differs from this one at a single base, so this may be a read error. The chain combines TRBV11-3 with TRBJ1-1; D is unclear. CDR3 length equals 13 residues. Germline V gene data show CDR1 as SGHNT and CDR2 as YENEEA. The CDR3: CTSSNRALEGAFF. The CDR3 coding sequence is TGTACCAGCTCTAACCGGGCCCTGGAAGGAGCTTTCTTT.

CDR3 region: CASSSGLAGVRRDYEQYF. For the CDR3, the DNA is TGTGCCAGCAGTTCGGGACTAGCGGGAGTAAGGAGAGACTACGAGCAGTACTTC. The V and J genes are TRBV28 and TRBJ2-7; 14 nucleotides align to TRBD2. Trimming removed 4 bases from V and 3 bases from J; junction bases left unmatched: 11. The CDR3 is 18 residues long. Germline V gene data show CDR1 as MDHEN and CDR2 as SYDVKM.

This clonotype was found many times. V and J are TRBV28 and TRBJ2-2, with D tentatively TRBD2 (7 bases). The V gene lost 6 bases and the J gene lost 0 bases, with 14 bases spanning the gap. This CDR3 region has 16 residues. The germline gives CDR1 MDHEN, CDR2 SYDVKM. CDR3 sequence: CASRGAGATNTGELFF. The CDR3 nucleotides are TGTGCCAGCAGGGGGGCGGGGGCCACGAACACCGGGGAGCTGTTTTTT.

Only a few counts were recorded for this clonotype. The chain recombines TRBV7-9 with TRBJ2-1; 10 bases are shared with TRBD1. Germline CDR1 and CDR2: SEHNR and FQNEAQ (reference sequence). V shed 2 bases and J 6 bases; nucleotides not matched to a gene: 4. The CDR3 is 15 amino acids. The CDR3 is CASSLMGQGTNEQFF. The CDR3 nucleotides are TGTGCCAGCAGCTTAATGGGACAGGGGACCAATGAGCAGTTCTTC.

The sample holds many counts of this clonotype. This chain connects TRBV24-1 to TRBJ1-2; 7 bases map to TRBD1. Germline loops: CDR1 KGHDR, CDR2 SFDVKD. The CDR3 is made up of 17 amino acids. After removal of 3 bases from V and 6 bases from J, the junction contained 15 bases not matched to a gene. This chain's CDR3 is CATSDSSAEGAQNGYTF. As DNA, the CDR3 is TGTGCCACCAGTGATAGTAGCGCTGAGGGGGCGCAAAATGGCTACACCTTC.

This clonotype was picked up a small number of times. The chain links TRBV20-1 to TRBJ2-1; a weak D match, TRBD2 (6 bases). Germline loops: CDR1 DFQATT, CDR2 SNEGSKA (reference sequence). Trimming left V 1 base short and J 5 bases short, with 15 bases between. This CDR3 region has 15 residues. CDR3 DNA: TGCAGTGCTAGAGGGGTGGGTGGAGGGGACAATGAGCAGTTCTTC. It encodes CSARGVGGGDNEQFF.

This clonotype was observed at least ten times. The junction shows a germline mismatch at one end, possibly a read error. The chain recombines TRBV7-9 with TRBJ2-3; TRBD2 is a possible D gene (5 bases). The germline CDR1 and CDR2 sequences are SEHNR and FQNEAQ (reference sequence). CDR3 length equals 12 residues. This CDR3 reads CASKGSEPLEDF. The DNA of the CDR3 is TGTGCCAGCAAAGGGAGCGAACCCCTAGAGGATTTT.